This TCR beta chain was identified in a study of T cell responses to AZD1222 COVID-19 vaccine (dated by TCRdb to the early 2020s). About the investigation overall: AZD1222 recipients given second doses at about 4 weeks or at about 12 weeks were pooled, since spike-specific TCR depth and breadth were not found to differ between the two schedules. Enrollment into the trials was organized by age into subgroups of 18-55, 56-69 and 70-plus years, and those subgroups contained approximately 150, 30 and 60 TCR-sequenced participants, respectively. A total of under 250 trial participants underwent TCR sequencing, of whom 207 had received two doses of AZD1222 and 26 had received two doses of the MenACWY control vaccine. Results the study describes overall, beyond this receptor: CD4 TCRs associated with the vaccine covered the entire spike protein, and the dominant responses were in regions 160-218 and 743-854. Reportedly, almost half of the unique spike-specific TCRs recognized epitopes lying outside the regions that are mutated in the B.1.351 and B.1.1.7 variants. No day 14 peak-response samples were available, so repertoires were characterized only after the peak T cell response. Conclusions about previously exposed vaccinees are limited, since just six or seven AZD1222 recipients were seropositive for SARS-CoV-2 at baseline. After two AZD1222 doses, spike-specific TCR breadth and depth were significantly higher than at day 0 and than in MenACWY recipients. Most participants were white British and females outnumbered males, and the authors suggested that clonal diversity may have been underestimated. The 56-69-year group was small, and its depth increase did not reach significance, likely because of low power.

What the time point label conveys for this sample: baseline before first vaccination. The vaccinee samples were drawn from two UK trials, COV001 and COV002, one of which was a single-blind randomized controlled phase 2/3 trial testing AZD1222 (ChAdOx1 nCoV-19) in healthy adults. For TCRbeta chain sequencing, PBMC samples were collected from trial participants at day 0 and at day 28 after the second dose. The CDR3 regions of human TCRbeta chains were analyzed by immunosequencing. For the original study's pipeline: TCRs in the repertoires were matched against a reference library of SARS-CoV-2-specific TCRs that had been generated with the MIRA antigen-specificity platform. Breadth meant the fraction of unique TCRs that were SARS-CoV-2-associated, whereas depth meant the fraction of total T cells that were SARS-CoV-2-associated. Using the MIRA data, every spike-specific TCR was mapped to the spike region that the TCR reacted to and assigned to either a CD4 or a CD8 class. Log10-transformed breadth and depth values were compared by one-way ANOVA with Sidak's multiple comparisons tests. TCRdb mirrors the immuneACCESS table, restricted to in-frame sequences. Some clones are absent from its copies; in checked studies, under half trace to an unresolved V gene, and the reason for the others is unknown. From that table come the V and J calls and clone size; the DNA was used to work out D and trimming. This sample gives 150,000 to 200,000 clones in total; 90% to 95% of them show up just once. Clones ranked in the top ten supply about 0.9% of the sample.

Remarks on this clone: Its antigen specificity is not known. No clone much larger than this one lies a single base away; base qualities are absent.

This TCR was sampled from an adult in good health. Specimen: peripheral blood, collected on day 0 of AZD1222 vaccination.

Read as DNA, the sequence is TGTGCCAGCAGTAGGGGGGCTACCTACGAGCAGTACTTC. This translates into CASSRGATYEQYF. The chain is made from TRBV6-2 or TRBV6-3 and TRBJ2-7; the D gene could be TRBD1 or TRBD2, each one agreeing over 6 bases. V gives up 5 bases and J gives up 2 bases, and the segment between their germline ends measures 10 bases. CDR1 and CDR2 are read off the germline V gene as MNHEY and SVGEGT. Its CDR3 holds 13 amino acids, cysteine through phenylalanine. Only the CDR3 DNA stays, 39 bases, in frame from base 1.